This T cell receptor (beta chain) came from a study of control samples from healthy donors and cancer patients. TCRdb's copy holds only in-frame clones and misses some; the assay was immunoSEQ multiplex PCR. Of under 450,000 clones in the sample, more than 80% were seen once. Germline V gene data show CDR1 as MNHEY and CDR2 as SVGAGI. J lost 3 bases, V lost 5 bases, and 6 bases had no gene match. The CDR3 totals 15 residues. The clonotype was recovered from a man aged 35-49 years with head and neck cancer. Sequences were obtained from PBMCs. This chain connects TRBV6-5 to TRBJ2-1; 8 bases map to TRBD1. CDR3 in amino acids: CASSLLGQVYNEQFF. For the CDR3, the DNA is TGTGCCAGCAGTCTCTTGGGACAGGTCTACAATGAGCAGTTCTTC.